This is a list of T cell receptor beta chains from one sample in a study of cytotoxic CD8 clonotypes in ibrutinib-treated CLL. Some clones are missing from TCRdb's copy, which holds only in-frame ones; the method was immunoSEQ multiplex PCR. Among about 160,000 clones listed, about 80% were seen once. Material: PBMCs, obtained after 12 months of ibrutinib treatment. All receptors come from a human donor with chronic lymphocytic leukemia. CDR3s include the opening cysteine and the closing phenylalanine or tryptophan. D genes are given only for firm matches. Only part of the rows carry a size: once, few, many, or a class if the clone is expanded.

V gene: TRBV7-9; clone size: once; J gene: TRBJ2-1; D gene: .; CDR3 DNA: TGTGCCAGCAGCCCAACGGGGGGGGGACAGGTGAATGAGCAGTTCTTC; CDR3 protein: CASSPTGGGQVNEQFF
V gene: TRBV11-2; clone size: .; J gene: TRBJ1-2; D gene: .; CDR3 DNA: TGTGCCAGCAGCTTCAGGGGTGGCTACACCTTC; CDR3 protein: CASSFRGGYTF
V gene: TRBV28; clone size: .; J gene: TRBJ1-2; D gene: TRBD1; CDR3 DNA: TGTGCCAGCGCCGATCAAAGACAGGGTGGCTACACCTTC; CDR3 protein: CASADQRQGGYTF
V gene: TRBV27; clone size: .; J gene: TRBJ1-1; D gene: .; CDR3 DNA: TGTGCCAGCAGCCGCAGGAACACTGAAGCTTTCTTT; CDR3 protein: CASSRRNTEAFF
V gene: TRBV19; clone size: few; J gene: TRBJ2-1; D gene: .; CDR3 DNA: TGTGCCAGTAGTCATGACAGGGAGCAGTTCTTC; CDR3 protein: CASSHDREQFF
V gene: TRBV18; clone size: .; J gene: TRBJ2-5; D gene: .; CDR3 DNA: TGTGCCAGCTCACCACCTTCGGTAGAGACCCAGTACTTC; CDR3 protein: CASSPPSVETQYF
V gene: TRBV28; clone size: once; J gene: TRBJ2-7; D gene: TRBD1; CDR3 DNA: TGTGCCAGCAGTTCCCCAAACGGACAGGGAATACCTTACTACGAGCAGTACTTC; CDR3 protein: CASSSPNGQGIPYYEQYF
V gene: TRBV4-3; clone size: .; J gene: TRBJ2-7; D gene: TRBD1; CDR3 DNA: TGCGCCAGCAGCCGCAGGACAGGGGGTGAGAACTACGAGCAGTACTTC; CDR3 protein: CASSRRTGGENYEQYF
V gene: TRBV18; clone size: .; J gene: TRBJ2-2; D gene: .; CDR3 DNA: TGTGCCAGCTCACCACCGGGAATCGGTGACACCGGGGAGCTGTTTTTT; CDR3 protein: CASSPPGIGDTGELFF
V gene: TRBV6-6; clone size: few; J gene: TRBJ1-2; D gene: TRBD1; CDR3 DNA: TGTGCCAGCAGACCCGGGACAGGGGGCACCTATGGCTACACCTTC; CDR3 protein: CASRPGTGGTYGYTF
V gene: TRBV28; clone size: .; J gene: TRBJ2-7; D gene: .; CDR3 DNA: TGTGCCAGCAGTTTACAGTCCTACGAGCAGTACTTC; CDR3 protein: CASSLQSYEQYF
V gene: TRBV10-3; clone size: .; J gene: TRBJ1-1; D gene: .; CDR3 DNA: TGTGCCATCAGTGAGCAGGGGCCTGAAGCTTTCTTT; CDR3 protein: CAISEQGPEAFF
V gene: TRBV28; clone size: once; J gene: TRBJ1-1; D gene: .; CDR3 DNA: TGTGCCGCTTACAGGGCTATGAACACTGAAGCTTTCTTT; CDR3 protein: CAAYRAMNTEAFF
V gene: TRBV18; clone size: .; J gene: TRBJ1-1; D gene: .; CDR3 DNA: TGTGCCAGCTCCCTGAGATTGGACAGTAACACTGAAGCTTTCTTT; CDR3 protein: CASSLRLDSNTEAFF